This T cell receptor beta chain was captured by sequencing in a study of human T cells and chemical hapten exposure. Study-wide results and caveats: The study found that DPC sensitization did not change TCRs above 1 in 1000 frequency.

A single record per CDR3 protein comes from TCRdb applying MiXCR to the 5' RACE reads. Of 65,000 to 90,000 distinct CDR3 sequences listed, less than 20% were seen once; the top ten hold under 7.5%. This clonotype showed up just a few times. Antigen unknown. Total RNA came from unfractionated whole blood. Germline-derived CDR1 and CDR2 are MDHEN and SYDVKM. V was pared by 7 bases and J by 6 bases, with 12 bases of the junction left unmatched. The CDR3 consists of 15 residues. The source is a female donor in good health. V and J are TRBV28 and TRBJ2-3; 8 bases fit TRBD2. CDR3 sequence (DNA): TGTGCCAGCAAACCTGCGGGAGGTGAGATTGATACGCAGTATTTT. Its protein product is CASKPAGGEIDTQYF.